The 20 T cell receptor beta chains listed next were all sequenced from one sample in a study of response to subunit inactivated influenza vaccine. Each CDR3 protein is one row after TCRdb ran MiXCR on the RT-PCR reads. This sample yields 600,000 to 850,000 distinct CDR3 sequences, of which about 15% are seen a single time; 6.5% to 8% belongs to the top ten. The sample was PBMCs from blood, taken around two weeks before vaccination. The source is a man aged 50 or older who received an inactivated influenza vaccine.

This clonotype has more than one count but fewer than ten. The rearrangement links TRBV5-1 to TRBJ2-5, with 13 bases aligning to TRBD2. The CDR3 extends over 17 amino acids. Trimming cost V 0 bases and J 7 bases; bases outside gene matches: 9. Looked up from germline, CDR1 is SGHRS and CDR2 is YFSETQ. CDR3 in amino acids: CASSLGGLAGSDGTQYF. The DNA of the CDR3 is TGCGCCAGCAGCTTGGGGGGACTAGCGGGATCCGACGGGACCCAGTACTTC.

This clonotype was detected ten times or more. The genes are TRBV7-2 and TRBJ2-7, with 7 bases fitting TRBD1. CDR3 length: 17 amino acids. The V and J ends lost 0 bases and 2 bases, in that order; junction bases with no gene match: 10. Germline-derived CDR1 and CDR2 are SGHTA and FQGNSA. The DNA for the CDR3 is TGTGCCAGCAGCTTAGCGGGGACGACAGGGTCCCCCTACGAGCAGTACTTC. Translated: CASSLAGTTGSPYEQYF. Complete variable domain (other parts from reference TRBV7-2 and TRBJ2-7): GAGVSQSPSNKVTEKGKDVELRCDPISGHTALYWYRQSLGQGLEFLIYFQGNSAPDKSGLPSDRFSAERTGGSVSTLTIQRTQQEDSAVYLCASSLAGTTGSPYEQYFGPGTRLTVT.

This clonotype appeared many times. V and J are TRBV2 and TRBJ1-1; D is uncertain. The germline V gene encodes CDR1 SNHLY and CDR2 FYNNEI. Trimming took off 3 bases at V and 0 bases at J, with 11 bases between the two ends. The CDR3 is 15 residues long. CDR3 loop: CASSEHLRVNTEAFF. The CDR3 DNA sequence: TGTGCCAGCAGTGAGCATCTTAGGGTGAACACTGAAGCTTTCTTT.

This clonotype appeared a few times. The chain is built from TRBV6-2 or TRBV6-3 and TRBJ2-7; TRBD2 is a possible D gene (5 bases). Germline values: CDR1 MNHEY, CDR2 SVGEGT. This CDR3 region has 14 residues. The V end lost 7 bases, the J end lost 1 base, and 14 bases lay between the germline ends. In DNA, the CDR3 is TGTGCCAGCAATAGCGTTACTTGGTCCTACGAGCAGTACTTC. Its translation is CASNSVTWSYEQYF.

This rearrangement joins TRBV7-8 to TRBJ2-7; D remains unclear. The length of the CDR3 is 14 residues. Trimming removed 1 base from V and 6 bases from J, with 13 bases in between. The germline V gene encodes CDR1 SGHVS and CDR2 FQNEAQ. CDR3 loop: CASSLVVNAAEQYF. The CDR3 nucleotides read TGTGCCAGCAGCTTAGTAGTCAACGCTGCCGAGCAGTACTTC.

There are many counts of this clonotype. The J gene is TRBJ2-1, the V gene TRBV9; 10 bases align to TRBD2. V trimming: 3 bases; J trimming: 4 bases; junction bases outside the gene matches: 7. This CDR3 contains 16 residues. The V gene's germline CDR1 is SGDLS and CDR2 YYNGEE. Here the CDR3 reads CASSEGTSENYNEQFF. CDR3 in DNA: TGTGCCAGCAGCGAGGGGACTAGCGAAAATTACAATGAGCAGTTCTTC.

This clonotype was recorded a few times. The chain couples TRBV5-1 to TRBJ2-1, with 8 bases lining up with TRBD1. There are 17 residues in the CDR3. The J segment lost 4 bases and the V segment lost 4 bases, leaving 13 bases of the junction unmatched. Per germline, CDR1 SGHRS and CDR2 YFSETQ. The CDR3 spells CASSIRQGRDIYNEQFF. CDR3 bases: TGCGCCAGCAGCATACGACAGGGGCGAGATATATACAATGAGCAGTTCTTC.

Only a few counts were recorded for this clonotype. V usage is TRBV28 and J usage is TRBJ1-6, with 12 bases matching TRBD1. V was clipped by 2 bases and J by 7 bases; unmatched bases: 3. CDR1 MDHEN and CDR2 SYDVKM come from the germline V gene. The CDR3 length is 16 residues. The CDR3 sequence: CASSLGTGGANSPLHF. In DNA, the CDR3 is TGTGCCAGCAGTTTAGGGACAGGGGGCGCAAATTCACCCCTCCACTTT.

This chain joins TRBV7-9 and TRBJ1-1; D is undetermined. V was shortened by 5 bases and J by 3 bases, with 10 bases between the two germline ends. Germline V CDR1 and CDR2: SEHNR, FQNEAQ (reference sequence). The CDR3 covers 13 residues. The CDR3 region is CASSPISYTEAFF. The CDR3 nucleotides read TGTGCCAGCAGCCCGATTTCCTACACTGAAGCTTTCTTT.

In its sample, this clonotype was seen a few times. The chain joins TRBV4-2 to TRBJ1-3; no clear D. This CDR3 has 15 residues. V lost 0 bases and J lost 0, with 6 bases in between. Per germline, CDR1 LGHNA and CDR2 YNFKEQ. CDR3 protein: CASSQEPVSGNTIYF. The CDR3 nucleotides read TGTGCCAGCAGCCAAGAGCCGGTCTCTGGAAACACCATATATTTT.

This clonotype was detected a few times. The chain links TRBV29-1 to TRBJ2-3, with 10 bases aligning to TRBD1. The CDR3 consists of 16 residues. V lost 7 bases and J lost 3; bases outside the gene matches: 13. Germline V gene data show CDR1 as SQVTM and CDR2 as ANQGSEA. CDR3 nucleotides: TGCAGCGCCAAAGGGTCGGGACAGGGGAGTACAGATACGCAGTATTTT. Encoded protein: CSAKGSGQGSTDTQYF.

V gene TRBV4-3 combines with J gene TRBJ2-1, with D possibly being TRBD2 (5 bases). This CDR3 spans 18 amino acids. Trimming left V 2 bases short and J 4 bases short, with 21 bases between. The V gene's germline CDR1 is LGHNA and CDR2 YSLEER. The CDR3 nucleotides read TGCGCCAGCAGCCAAACCTCGTTTGGGGTAGCGTCTTACAATGAGCAGTTCTTC. Its translation is CASSQTSFGVASYNEQFF.

The chain is built from TRBV10-2 and TRBJ1-1, with no clear D. Per the germline V gene, CDR1 is WSHSY and CDR2 is SAAADI. This CDR3 has 12 residues. V lost 7 bases and J 3 bases, leaving 9 bases between the germline ends. CDR3 nucleotides: TGCGCCAGCATAGGCCGCGACACTGAAGCTTTCTTT. Translation: CASIGRDTEAFF.

There are many counts of this clonotype. The chain combines TRBV6-9 with TRBJ1-3, with D perhaps matching TRBD1 (6 bases). Trimming pared 5 bases from V and 1 base from J, leaving 12 bases between. The CDR3 contains 15 residues. Germline assignment: CDR1 MNHGY and CDR2 SVAAGI. This CDR3 is CASSQGGGSGNTIYF. The CDR3 DNA reads as TGTGCCAGCAGTCAAGGGGGGGGTTCTGGAAACACCATATATTTT.

This sequence joins TRBV6-5 and TRBJ1-5; D unresolved. Trimming pared 2 bases from V and 4 bases from J, leaving 9 bases between. The length of the CDR3 is 14 residues. Germline assignment: CDR1 MNHEY and CDR2 SVGAGI. The CDR3 protein is CASSYDEGNQPQHF. DNA of the CDR3: TGTGCCAGCAGTTACGACGAGGGTAATCAGCCCCAGCATTTT.

The genes are TRBV19 and TRBJ2-1, with TRBD2 matching over 7 bases. Germline CDR1 reads LNHDA; CDR2 reads SQIVND (reference sequence). The CDR3 loop spans 14 amino acids. V lost 7 bases to trimming and J lost 7 bases; unmatched junction nucleotides: 10. CDR3 residues: CASKAGSWGNEQFF. The CDR3 DNA is TGTGCCAGTAAAGCGGGGAGCTGGGGAAATGAGCAGTTCTTC. Using reference TRBV19 and TRBJ2-1 for the parts outside the CDR3, the full variable domain is DGGITQSPKYLFRKEGQNVTLSCEQNLNHDAMYWYRQDPGQGLRLIYYSQIVNDFQKGDIAEGYSVSREKKESFPLTVTSAQKNPTAFYLCASKAGSWGNEQFFGPGTRLTVL.

The chain combines TRBV7-8 with TRBJ2-1; D not certain. V shed 3 bases and J shed 2 bases, with 11 bases lying between them. CDR1 is SGHVS and CDR2 is FQNEAQ in the germline V gene. The CDR3 runs to 15 residues. CDR3 sequence: CASSFGRTAYNEQFF. The CDR3 region has the DNA TGTGCCAGCAGCTTTGGCAGAACGGCCTACAATGAGCAGTTCTTC.

The sample holds many counts of this clonotype. This chain joins TRBV28 and TRBJ2-7; D unresolved. Per germline, CDR1 MDHEN and CDR2 SYDVKM. This CDR3 has 15 amino acids. V lost 5 bases and J lost 5, with 19 bases in between. The CDR3 here is CASSPLRAGPHEQYF. The DNA of the CDR3 is TGTGCCAGCAGTCCCCTCCGGGCAGGACCCCACGAGCAGTACTTC.

The genes are TRBV5-5 and TRBJ1-2; possibly TRBD1 for D (6 bases). Germline loops: CDR1 SGHKS, CDR2 YYEKEE (reference sequence). Trimming pared 3 bases from V and 0 bases from J, leaving 12 bases between. The CDR3 has 15 residues. The CDR3 here is CASSSTGLANYGYTF. As DNA, the CDR3 is TGTGCCAGCAGCTCTACAGGGTTAGCTAACTATGGCTACACCTTC.

In this sample, this clonotype turned up a few times. A much larger clone lies one base from this, so it may be a read error. This chain joins TRBV20-1 and TRBJ1-5; 10 bases align to TRBD1. The CDR3 sequence is 16 residues long. CDR1 and CDR2 from the germline V gene are DFQATT and SNEGSKA (reference sequence). The CDR3 protein is CCARDPGTGDNQPQHF. CDR3 DNA: TGCTGTGCTAGAGATCCGGGGACAGGGGACAATCAGCCCCAGCATTTT.